This T cell receptor (beta chain) was sequenced for a study of glioma-infiltrating T cells after dendritic cell vaccination. Assay used: immunoSEQ multiplex PCR; TCRdb lists only in-frame clones, some missing. Of 93,000 or so clones in the sample, 70% to 80% are singletons; the top ten hold almost 6%. The table lists this clone with a few counts. Germline V lookup: CDR1 LNHNV, CDR2 YYDKDF (reference sequence). This CDR3 has 15 amino acids. The V end lost 1 base, the J end lost 5 bases, and 14 bases lay between the germline ends. This receptor was identified in a human donor with glioblastoma. The rearrangement uses TRBV15 and TRBJ2-5; D gene unclear. This specimen consisted of blood, obtained before dendritic cell vaccination. CDR3 in amino acids: CATSRVQIFSETQYF. Here the CDR3 DNA reads TGTGCCACCAGCAGAGTCCAGATTTTCAGTGAGACCCAGTACTTC.